Presented here are 10 T cell receptor beta chains from one specimen sequenced in a study of blood T cell repertoires in COVID-19. Method: immunoSEQ multiplex PCR; TCRdb's copy keeps in-frame clones and lacks some. The sample contains a few hundred thousand clones, 88% of which appear only once. Sequenced material: PBMCs or T cells enriched from blood (not recorded which). The receptors were gathered from a young woman who had recovered from COVID-19.

The V gene is TRBV7-6, the J gene TRBJ1-2, with 12 bases that match TRBD1. The V gene's germline CDR1 is SGHVS and CDR2 FNYEAQ. This CDR3 is 17 amino acids long. V dropped 2 bases and J dropped 6; count of bases not matched to a gene: 10. The CDR3 loop reads CASSLPNSGTGGDGYTF. DNA for the CDR3: TGTGCCAGCAGCTTACCGAATTCCGGGACAGGGGGCGATGGCTACACCTTC.

This chain joins TRBV29-1 and TRBJ2-7; 8 bases are shared with TRBD1. Germline CDR1 and CDR2: SQVTM and ANQGSEA. The CDR3 spans 13 residues. After removal of 4 bases from V and 4 bases from J, the junction contained 6 bases not matched to a gene. The CDR3 DNA follows: TGCAGCGTTGTATGGCAGGGGGCATACGAGCAGTACTTC. Translating gives CSVVWQGAYEQYF.

This clone was detected only a few times. This chain uses TRBV12-3 or TRBV12-4 with TRBJ1-2; D remains unclear. The CDR3 is 12 residues long. V lost 4 bases and J lost 4, with 7 bases in between. The CDR3: CASSSGAYGYTF. The CDR3, as DNA: TGTGCCAGCAGTTCCGGAGCCTATGGCTACACCTTC.

The chain links TRBV5-1 to TRBJ2-7; TRBD1 aligns across 7 bases. The V gene end was trimmed by 1 base and the J gene end by 4 bases; junction bases not matched to a gene: 8. The CDR3 has 15 residues. Per germline, CDR1 SGHRS and CDR2 YFSETQ. The CDR3 loop reads CASSLKPDRSYEQYF. For the CDR3, the DNA is TGCGCCAGCAGCTTGAAACCGGACAGGAGTTACGAGCAGTACTTC.

This clone came up a few times. This CDR3 is also generated by other DNA sequences in the sample. The genes are TRBV7-8 and TRBJ2-7; 8 nucleotides align to TRBD1. The CDR3 covers 13 residues. Germline loops: CDR1 SGHVS, CDR2 FQNEAQ. J gave up 2 bases and V 5 bases, and 2 bases lay outside the gene matches. CDR3 sequence reads: CASSLDRAYEQYF. The CDR3 coding sequence is TGTGCCAGCAGCCTGGACAGGGCCTACGAGCAGTACTTC.

V gene TRBV6-4 combines with J gene TRBJ2-5; 11 positions agree with TRBD2. V dropped 2 bases and J dropped 4; count of bases not matched to a gene: 9. The CDR3 has 17 amino acids. Per the germline V gene, CDR1 is MRHNA and CDR2 is SNTAGT. CDR3 region: CASSDAKGLAVGETQYF. The CDR3 DNA sequence: TGTGCCAGCAGTGACGCAAAGGGACTAGCGGTTGGAGAGACCCAGTACTTC.

The chain couples TRBV9 to TRBJ2-7, with a tentative D call TRBD2 (6 bases). Germline CDR1 is SGDLS and CDR2 is YYNGEE. The CDR3 has 16 residues. V was trimmed by 4 bases and J by 3 bases, leaving 20 bases between them. In DNA form, the CDR3 reads TGTGCCAGCAGCCTCCTCCCGGACTCGGGGGACTACGAGCAGTACTTC. It encodes CASSLLPDSGDYEQYF.

The rearrangement links TRBV4-1 to TRBJ2-1, with 7 bases fitting TRBD2. Germline V gene sequence: CDR1 MGHRA, CDR2 YSYEKL. The J segment lost 7 bases and the V segment lost 0 bases, leaving 6 bases of the junction unmatched. The CDR3 totals 15 residues. The chain's CDR3 is CASSQDRLRGNEQFF. Here the CDR3 DNA reads TGCGCCAGCAGCCAAGATCGACTGCGGGGGAATGAGCAGTTCTTC.

V usage is TRBV15 and J usage is TRBJ2-3; 8 nucleotides match TRBD1. V dropped 1 base and J dropped 5; count of bases not matched to a gene: 5. Germline V gene sequence: CDR1 LNHNV, CDR2 YYDKDF (reference sequence). CDR3 length: 15 residues. The CDR3 DNA sequence: TGTGCCACCAGCAGAGGCTTCACAGGGGGAGATACGCAGTATTTT. This sequence encodes CATSRGFTGGDTQYF.

The chain carries TRBV5-4 and TRBJ2-1; 11 nucleotides match TRBD1. CDR3 length: 16 amino acids. Trimming removed 0 bases from V and 9 bases from J; junction bases left unmatched: 8. From germline, CDR1 is SGHNT and CDR2 YYREEE (reference sequence). The CDR3 region has the DNA TGTGCCAGCAGCTTGGATTTGAGGACAGGGGGCGGTGAGCAGTTCTTC. Amino acids: CASSLDLRTGGGEQFF.